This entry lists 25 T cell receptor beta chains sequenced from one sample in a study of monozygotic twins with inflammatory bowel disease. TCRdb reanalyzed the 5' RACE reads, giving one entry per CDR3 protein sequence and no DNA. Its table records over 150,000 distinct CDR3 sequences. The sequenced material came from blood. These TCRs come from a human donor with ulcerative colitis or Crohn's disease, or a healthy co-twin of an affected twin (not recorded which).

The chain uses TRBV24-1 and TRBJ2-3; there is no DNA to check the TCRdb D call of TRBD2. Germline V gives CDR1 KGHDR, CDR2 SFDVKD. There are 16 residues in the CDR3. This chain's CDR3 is CATSDSRTSGTDTQYF.

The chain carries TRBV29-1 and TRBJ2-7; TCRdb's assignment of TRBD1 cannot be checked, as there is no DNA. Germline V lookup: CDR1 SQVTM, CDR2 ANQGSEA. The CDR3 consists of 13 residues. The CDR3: CSVVGRFSYEQYF.

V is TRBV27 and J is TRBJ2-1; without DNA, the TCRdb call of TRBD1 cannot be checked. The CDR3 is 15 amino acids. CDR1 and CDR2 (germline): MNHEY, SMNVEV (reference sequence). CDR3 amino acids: CASTKDRDTYNEQFF.

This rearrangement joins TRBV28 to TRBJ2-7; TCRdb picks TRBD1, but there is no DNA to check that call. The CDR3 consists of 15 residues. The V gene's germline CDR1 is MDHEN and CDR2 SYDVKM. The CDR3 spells CASTPRSGDSYEQYF.

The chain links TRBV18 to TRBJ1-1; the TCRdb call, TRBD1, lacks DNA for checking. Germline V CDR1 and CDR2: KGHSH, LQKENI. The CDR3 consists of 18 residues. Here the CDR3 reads CASSASLPGQEGDTEAFF.

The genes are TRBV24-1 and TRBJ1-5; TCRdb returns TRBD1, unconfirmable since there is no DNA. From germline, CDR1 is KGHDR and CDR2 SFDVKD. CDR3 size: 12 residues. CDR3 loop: CATSAGNQPQHF.

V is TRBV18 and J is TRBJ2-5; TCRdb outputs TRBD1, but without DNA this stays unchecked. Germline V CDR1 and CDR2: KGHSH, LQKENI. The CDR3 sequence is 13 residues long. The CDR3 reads CASSPQGAETQYF.

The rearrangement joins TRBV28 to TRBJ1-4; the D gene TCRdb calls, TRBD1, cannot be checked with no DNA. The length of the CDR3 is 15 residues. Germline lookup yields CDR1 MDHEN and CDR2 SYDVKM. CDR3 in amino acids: CASSGGGSTNEKLFF.

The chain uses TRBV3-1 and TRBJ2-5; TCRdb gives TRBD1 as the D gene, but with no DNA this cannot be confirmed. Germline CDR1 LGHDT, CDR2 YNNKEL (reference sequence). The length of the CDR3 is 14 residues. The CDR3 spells CASSPGQGLWTQYF.

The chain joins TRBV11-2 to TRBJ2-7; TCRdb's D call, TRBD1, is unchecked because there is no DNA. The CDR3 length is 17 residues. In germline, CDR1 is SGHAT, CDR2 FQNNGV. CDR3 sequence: CASSLDGWTGAPYEQYF.

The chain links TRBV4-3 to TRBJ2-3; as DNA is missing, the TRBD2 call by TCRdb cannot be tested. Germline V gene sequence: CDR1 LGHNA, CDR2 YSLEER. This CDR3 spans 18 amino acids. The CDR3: CASSQAGPGEGYTDTQYF.

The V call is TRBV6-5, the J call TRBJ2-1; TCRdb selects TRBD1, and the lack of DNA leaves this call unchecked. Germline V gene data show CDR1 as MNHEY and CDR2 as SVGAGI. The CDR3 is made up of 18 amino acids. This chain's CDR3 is CASSLPGRGSSSYNEQFF.

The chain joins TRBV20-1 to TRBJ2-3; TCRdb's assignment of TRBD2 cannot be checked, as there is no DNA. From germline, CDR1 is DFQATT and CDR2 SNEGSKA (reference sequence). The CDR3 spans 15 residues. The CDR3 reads CSAEGGTSGIYTQYF.

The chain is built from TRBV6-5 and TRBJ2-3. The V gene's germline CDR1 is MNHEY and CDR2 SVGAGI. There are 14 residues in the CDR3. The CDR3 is CASSYSEAADTQYF.

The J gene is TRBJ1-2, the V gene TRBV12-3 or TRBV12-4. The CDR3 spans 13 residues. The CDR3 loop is CASSLSSLYGYTF.

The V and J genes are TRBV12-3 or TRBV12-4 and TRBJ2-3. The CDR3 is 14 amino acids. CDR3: CASSFSGSTDTQYF.

CDR3: CASSWGTRGISYEQYF. The chain carries TRBV5-1 and TRBJ2-7. This CDR3 is 16 amino acids long. CDR1 is SGHRS, CDR2 YFSETQ, per germline. Variable domain in full (rest from reference TRBV5-1 and TRBJ2-7): KAGVTQTPRYLIKTRGQQVTLSCSPISGHRSVSWYQQTPGQGLQFLFEYFSETQRNKGNFPGRFSGRQFSNSRSEMNVSTLELGDSALYLCASSWGTRGISYEQYFGPGTRLTVT.

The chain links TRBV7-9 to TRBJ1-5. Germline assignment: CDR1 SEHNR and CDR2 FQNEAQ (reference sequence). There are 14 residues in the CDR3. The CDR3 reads CASSLGNGNQPQHF.

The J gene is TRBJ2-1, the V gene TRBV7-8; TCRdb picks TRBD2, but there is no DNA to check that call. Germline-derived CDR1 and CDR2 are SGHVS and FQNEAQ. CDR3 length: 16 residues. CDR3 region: CASSLGRTSGSWEQFF.

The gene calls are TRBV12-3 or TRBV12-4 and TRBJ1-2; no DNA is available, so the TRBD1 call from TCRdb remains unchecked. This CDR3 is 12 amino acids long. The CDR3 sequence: CASRGTDYGYTF.

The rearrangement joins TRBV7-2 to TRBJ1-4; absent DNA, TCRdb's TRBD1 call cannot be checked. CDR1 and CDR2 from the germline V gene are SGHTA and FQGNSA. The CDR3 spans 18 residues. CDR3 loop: CASSLSRTSGATNEKLFF.

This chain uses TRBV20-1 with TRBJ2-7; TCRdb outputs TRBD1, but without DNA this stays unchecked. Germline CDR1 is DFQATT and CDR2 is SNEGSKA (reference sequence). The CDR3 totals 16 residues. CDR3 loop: CSARNPGQGTSYEQYF.

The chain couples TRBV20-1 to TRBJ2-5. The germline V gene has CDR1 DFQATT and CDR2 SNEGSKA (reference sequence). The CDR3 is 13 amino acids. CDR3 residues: CSATGESQETQYF.

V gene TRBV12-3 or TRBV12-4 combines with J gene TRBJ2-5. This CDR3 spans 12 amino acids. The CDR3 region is CASSFRTETQYF.

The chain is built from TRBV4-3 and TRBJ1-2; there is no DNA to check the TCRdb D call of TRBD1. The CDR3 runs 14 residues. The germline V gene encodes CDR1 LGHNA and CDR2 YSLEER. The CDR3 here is CASSQRDRGYGYTF.